A single sample gave rise to the 23 T cell receptor beta chains below, sequenced in a study of blood T cell repertoires in COVID-19. Clones were sequenced by immunoSEQ multiplex PCR, and TCRdb holds only the in-frame ones, with some missing. This table holds tens of thousands of clones, 88% found once. Sequencing was done on a sample of peripheral blood. These TCRs come from a human donor with active COVID-19. The donor label of this sample is uncertain.

The chain links TRBV4-2 to TRBJ2-7, with 8 bases aligning to TRBD2. Germline CDR1 LGHNA, CDR2 YNFKEQ. Germline trimming cut 3 bases from V and 0 bases from J; bases unmatched to any gene: 4. The CDR3 consists of 15 residues. CDR3 amino acids: CASSHGGESSYEQYF. DNA for the CDR3: TGTGCCAGCAGCCACGGGGGGGAGAGCTCCTACGAGCAGTACTTC.

The V and J genes are TRBV3-1 (or the pseudogene TRBV3-2) and TRBJ2-1; D is perhaps TRBD2 (6 bases). Germline loops: CDR1 LGHDT, CDR2 YNNKEL (reference sequence). Between the trimmed V and J ends, which lost 0 bases and 9 bases, there was a span of 21 bases. The CDR3 runs 17 residues. For the CDR3, the DNA is TGTGCCAGCAGCCAAGATCAGCTGGTGCCTAGCGCTAGTGAGCAGTTCTTC. Translating gives CASSQDQLVPSASEQFF.

The V call is TRBV5-5, the J call TRBJ2-7; no definite D call. V was shortened by 1 base and J by 2 bases, with 10 bases between the two germline ends. The germline CDR1 and CDR2 sequences are SGHKS and YYEKEE (reference sequence). CDR3 length: 14 amino acids. CDR3 in amino acids: CASSLTATPYEQYF. CDR3 DNA sequence: TGTGCCAGCAGCTTGACAGCTACCCCCTACGAGCAGTACTTC.

The chain has TRBV6-2 or TRBV6-3 and TRBJ1-5; TRBD1 aligns across 7 bases. This CDR3 region has 16 residues. Germline V gene sequence: CDR1 MNHEY, CDR2 SVGEGT. Germline trimming cut 5 bases from V and 1 base from J; bases unmatched to any gene: 8. The CDR3 spells CASSINRGVSNQPQHF. The CDR3 DNA follows: TGTGCCAGCAGTATAAACAGGGGTGTGAGCAATCAGCCCCAGCATTTT.

The rearrangement uses TRBV10-2 and TRBJ2-2, with D possibly being TRBD2 (6 bases). The CDR3 runs to 17 residues. Trimming pared 2 bases from V and 0 bases from J, leaving 13 bases between. CDR1 is WSHSY, CDR2 SAAADI, per germline. The CDR3 nucleotides are TGCGCCAGCAGTGAGAATAGTGGGGGGACGAACACCGGGGAGCTGTTTTTT. This encodes CASSENSGGTNTGELFF.

This clone came up a few times. This chain links TRBV10-3 with TRBJ2-1; 16 bases fit TRBD2. The CDR3 runs 17 residues. In germline, CDR1 is ENHRY, CDR2 SYGVKD. V lost 6 bases, J lost 7 bases, and 9 bases stayed unmatched. CDR3 in DNA: TGTGCCATCAGCCCGGGACTAGCGGGGGGGCCCAGGAATGAGCAGTTCTTC. Protein sequence: CAISPGLAGGPRNEQFF.

The rearrangement links TRBV18 to TRBJ2-6, with D hard to call. CDR1 and CDR2 (germline): KGHSH, LQKENI. CDR3 length: 17 amino acids. The V gene lost 0 bases and the J gene lost 0 bases, with 9 bases spanning the gap. The CDR3 sequence: CASSPPGSSSGANVLTF. The CDR3 DNA follows: TGTGCCAGCTCACCACCGGGCTCATCCTCTGGGGCCAACGTCCTGACTTTC.

The chain carries TRBV10-1 and TRBJ2-5, with D possibly TRBD1 on 5 matching bases. V was cut by 2 bases and J by 9 bases, with 13 bases left in between. CDR1 WNHNN and CDR2 SYGVQD come from the germline V gene (reference sequence). The CDR3 length is 13 residues. This chain's CDR3 is CASSEGPPRAQYF. The CDR3 DNA sequence: TGCGCCAGCAGTGAGGGCCCCCCCAGGGCCCAGTACTTC.

This clone is a singleton in its sample. This chain joins TRBV3-1 (or the pseudogene TRBV3-2) and TRBJ1-3; no definite D call. Trimming took off 4 bases at V and 0 bases at J, with 10 bases between the two ends. Per germline, CDR1 LGHDT and CDR2 YNNKEL (reference sequence). CDR3 length: 15 amino acids. The DNA of the CDR3 is TGTGCCAGCAGCCCCCGGAGGAGCTCTGGAAACACCATATATTTT. Its protein product is CASSPRRSSGNTIYF.

The chain recombines TRBV27 with TRBJ2-2; no reliable D call. Germline V gene data show CDR1 as MNHEY and CDR2 as SMNVEV (reference sequence). V lost 5 bases and J lost 2, with 6 bases in between. CDR3 length: 13 amino acids. The CDR3 spells CASSPSNTGELFF. The CDR3 nucleotides are TGTGCCAGCAGTCCCTCCAACACCGGGGAGCTGTTTTTT.

The V and J genes are TRBV2 and TRBJ1-2; 11 bases match TRBD1. This CDR3 has 14 residues. Per germline, CDR1 SNHLY and CDR2 FYNNEI. Trimming at V came to 8 bases and at J to 3 bases, leaving 5 bases not matched to a gene. In DNA form, the CDR3 reads TGTGCCAGCCGGGGGGACAGGGGGTACTATGGCTACACCTTC. Translation: CASRGDRGYYGYTF. Filled out from reference TRBV2 and TRBJ1-2, the complete variable domain reads EPEVTQTPSHQVTQMGQEVILRCVPISNHLYFYWYRQILGQKVEFLVSFYNNEISEKSEIFDDQFSVERPDGSNFTLKIRSTKLEDSAMYFCASRGDRGYYGYTFGSGTRLTVV.

The CDR3 DNA reads TGCGCCAGCAGCCTGGCCTCAGGGGGGAACACTGAAGCTTTCTTT. Protein: CASSLASGGNTEAFF. The chain is built from TRBV5-1 and TRBJ1-1; 7 bases map to TRBD1. CDR1 and CDR2 from the germline V gene are SGHRS and YFSETQ. J gave up 1 base and V 4 bases, and 7 bases lay outside the gene matches. There are 15 residues in the CDR3. The full variable domain, rest sourced from reference TRBV5-1 and TRBJ1-1, is KAGVTQTPRYLIKTRGQQVTLSCSPISGHRSVSWYQQTPGQGLQFLFEYFSETQRNKGNFPGRFSGRQFSNSRSEMNVSTLELGDSALYLCASSLASGGNTEAFFGQGTRLTVV.

The V and J genes are TRBV24-1 and TRBJ1-2, with D maybe TRBD1 (6 bases). Trimming cost V 0 bases and J 4 bases, with 14 bases left between them. The CDR3 contains 16 residues. Germline V gene data show CDR1 as KGHDR and CDR2 as SFDVKD. CDR3 protein: CATSDLGGGIPYGYTF. CDR3 DNA: TGTGCCACCAGTGATTTGGGGGGGGGCATACCCTATGGCTACACCTTC.

The CDR3 DNA is TGTGCCAGCAGTTACTCTGGACAGGGCTTAGGAAGTGGCTACACCTTC. Translating gives CASSYSGQGLGSGYTF. The rearrangement links TRBV6-5 to TRBJ1-2; 8 nucleotides line up with TRBD1. This CDR3 contains 16 residues. Germline V gives CDR1 MNHEY, CDR2 SVGAGI. Trimming at V came to 0 bases and at J to 7 bases, leaving 10 bases not matched to a gene.

The chain uses TRBV6-5 and TRBJ2-2; 10 bases map to TRBD2. The CDR3 consists of 15 residues. Germline loops: CDR1 MNHEY, CDR2 SVGAGI. V lost 2 bases to trimming and J lost 6 bases; unmatched junction nucleotides: 3. CDR3 in DNA: TGTGCCAGCAGTTACCCCAGCGGGGGGGCCGGGGAGCTGTTTTTT. Amino acids: CASSYPSGGAGELFF.

This clone was counted once. The chain uses TRBV6-2 or TRBV6-3 and TRBJ1-3; D gene ambiguous. The ends were cut back, 5 bases at V and 1 base at J, with 9 bases in the middle. Germline V gene lookup returns CDR1 MNHEY and CDR2 SVGEGT. The CDR3 runs to 14 residues. CDR3 loop: CASSPGNSGNTIYF. DNA for the CDR3: TGTGCCAGCAGTCCGGGGAATTCTGGAAACACCATATATTTT.

The J gene is TRBJ2-5, the V gene TRBV4-2; 10 bases line up with TRBD1. CDR1 LGHNA and CDR2 YNFKEQ come from the germline V gene. Trimming at V came to 4 bases and at J to 4 bases, leaving 6 bases not matched to a gene. The CDR3 covers 15 residues. CDR3: CASSRRDRGGETQYF. CDR3 DNA: TGTGCCAGCAGCCGCCGGGACAGGGGAGGAGAGACCCAGTACTTC.

The chain joins TRBV6-2 or TRBV6-3 to TRBJ2-4; 12 nucleotides align to TRBD2. The CDR3 has 16 residues. V was clipped by 5 bases and J by 4 bases; unmatched bases: 6. Germline V gene lookup returns CDR1 MNHEY and CDR2 SVGEGT. The DNA for the CDR3 is TGTGCCAGCAGTCCATGGACTAGCGGGGATAAAAACATTCAGTACTTC. As protein: CASSPWTSGDKNIQYF.

This clone showed up just once. The rearrangement joins TRBV6-2 or TRBV6-3 to TRBJ2-1, with TRBD2 matching over 12 bases. This CDR3 spans 17 amino acids. After removal of 5 bases from V and 4 bases from J, the junction contained 9 bases not matched to a gene. The V gene's germline CDR1 is MNHEY and CDR2 SVGEGT. The CDR3 loop reads CASSPMTSGGLYNEQFF. The CDR3 DNA sequence: TGTGCCAGCAGTCCAATGACTAGCGGGGGCTTATACAATGAGCAGTTCTTC.

The chain recombines TRBV3-1 (or the pseudogene TRBV3-2) with TRBJ2-6; D unclear. Germline V CDR1 and CDR2: LGHDT, YNNKEL (reference sequence). This CDR3 is 16 amino acids long. V shed 2 bases and J shed 0 bases, with 8 bases lying between them. The CDR3 DNA sequence: TGTGCCAGCAGCCAACTACTATACTCTGGGGCCAACGTCCTGACTTTC. Translation gives CASSQLLYSGANVLTF.

This rearrangement joins TRBV2 to TRBJ2-3; TRBD2 might be the D (7 bases). Trimming took 9 bases from V and 2 from J, leaving 15 bases between them. This CDR3 region has 14 residues. Germline CDR1 is SNHLY and CDR2 is FYNNEI. The CDR3 is CASNREGSTDTQYF. The CDR3 DNA sequence: TGTGCCAGTAACAGGGAGGGATCCACAGATACGCAGTATTTT.

This sequence joins TRBV2 and TRBJ1-1; 9 bases match TRBD1. Trimming took 6 bases from V and 4 from J; bases not matched to a gene: 6. Germline assignment: CDR1 SNHLY and CDR2 FYNNEI. This CDR3 spans 14 amino acids. As DNA, the CDR3 is TGTGCCAGCAGAGAGACAGGGGGGTCCACTGAAGCTTTCTTT. It specifies CASRETGGSTEAFF.

The sample holds one count of this clone. The chain links TRBV11-2 to TRBJ2-1; D gene unclear. Germline CDR1 reads SGHAT; CDR2 reads FQNNGV. This CDR3 has 12 residues. Deletions cut 5 bases from V and 1 base from J, with 3 bases between. The CDR3 DNA reads TGTGCCAGCAGCCAATCCTACAATGAGCAGTTCTTC. It translates to CASSQSYNEQFF.